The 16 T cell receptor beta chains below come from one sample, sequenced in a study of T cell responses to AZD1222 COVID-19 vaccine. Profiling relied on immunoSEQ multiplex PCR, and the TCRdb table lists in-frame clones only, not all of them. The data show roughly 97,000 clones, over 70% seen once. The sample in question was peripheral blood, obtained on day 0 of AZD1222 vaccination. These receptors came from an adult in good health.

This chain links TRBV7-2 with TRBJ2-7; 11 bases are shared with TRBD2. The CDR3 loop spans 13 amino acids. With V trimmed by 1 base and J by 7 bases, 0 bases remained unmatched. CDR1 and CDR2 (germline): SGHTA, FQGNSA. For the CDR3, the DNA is TGTGCCAGCAGCTTAGGACTAGCGGGAGAGCAGTACTTC. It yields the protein CASSLGLAGEQYF.

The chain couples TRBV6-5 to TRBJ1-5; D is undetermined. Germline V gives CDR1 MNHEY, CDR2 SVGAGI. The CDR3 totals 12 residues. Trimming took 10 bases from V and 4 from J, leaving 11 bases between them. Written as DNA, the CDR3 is TGTGCCACCTGGCGACTTAATCAGCCCCAGCATTTT. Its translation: CATWRLNQPQHF.

CDR3 sequence (DNA): TGTGCCAGCTCACGAGAAGGGGAGGACACTGAAGCTTTCTTT. Residues: CASSREGEDTEAFF. The chain is built from TRBV18 and TRBJ1-1, with D possibly being TRBD1 (5 bases). The germline V gene has CDR1 KGHSH and CDR2 LQKENI. This CDR3 contains 14 residues. Trimming pared 4 bases from V and 3 bases from J, leaving 12 bases between.

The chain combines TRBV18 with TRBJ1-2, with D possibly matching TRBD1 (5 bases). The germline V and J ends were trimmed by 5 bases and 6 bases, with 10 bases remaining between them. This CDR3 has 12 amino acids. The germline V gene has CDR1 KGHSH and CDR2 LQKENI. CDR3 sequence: CASSLSRDGYTF. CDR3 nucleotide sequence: TGTGCCAGCTCATTATCCAGGGATGGCTACACCTTC.

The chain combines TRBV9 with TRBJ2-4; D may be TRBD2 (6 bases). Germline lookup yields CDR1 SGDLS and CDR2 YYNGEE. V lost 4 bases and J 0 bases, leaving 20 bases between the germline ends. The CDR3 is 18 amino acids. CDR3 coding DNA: TGTGCCAGCAGCCCGGAGGGTGGGGCGGGCAGAGCCAAAAACATTCAGTACTTC. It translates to CASSPEGGAGRAKNIQYF.

The CDR3 DNA is TGTGCCAGCAGCTTAACCCCCCGCAGTACCGGTACGCAGTATTTT. It codes for CASSLTPRSTGTQYF. This sequence joins TRBV11-2 and TRBJ2-3, with D hard to call. Germline lookup yields CDR1 SGHAT and CDR2 FQNNGV. Trimming removed 2 bases at V and 8 bases at J, with 17 bases between. The CDR3 totals 15 residues. The full variable domain, with the rest looked up from reference TRBV11-2 and TRBJ2-3, is EAGVAQSPRYKIIEKRQSVAFWCNPISGHATLYWYQQILGQGPKLLIQFQNNGVVDDSQLPKDRFSAERLKGVDSTLKIQPAKLEDSAVYLCASSLTPRSTGTQYFGPGTRLTVL.

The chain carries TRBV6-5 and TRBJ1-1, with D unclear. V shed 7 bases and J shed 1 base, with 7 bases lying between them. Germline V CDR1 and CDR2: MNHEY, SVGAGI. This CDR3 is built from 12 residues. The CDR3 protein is CASIRGNTEAFF. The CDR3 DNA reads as TGTGCCAGCATTCGGGGGAACACTGAAGCTTTCTTT.

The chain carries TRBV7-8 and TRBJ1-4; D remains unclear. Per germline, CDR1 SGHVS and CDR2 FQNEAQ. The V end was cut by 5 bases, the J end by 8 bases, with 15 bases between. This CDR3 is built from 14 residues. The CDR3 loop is CASSRGEWSEKLFF. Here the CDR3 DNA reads TGTGCCAGCAGCCGGGGTGAATGGTCGGAAAAACTGTTTTTT.

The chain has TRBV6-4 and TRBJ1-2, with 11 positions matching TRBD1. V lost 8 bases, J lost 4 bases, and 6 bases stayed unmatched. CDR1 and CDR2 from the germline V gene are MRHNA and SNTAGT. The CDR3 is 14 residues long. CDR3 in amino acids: CASRRDRGTYGYTF. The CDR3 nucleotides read TGTGCCAGCCGGCGGGACAGGGGGACCTATGGCTACACCTTC.

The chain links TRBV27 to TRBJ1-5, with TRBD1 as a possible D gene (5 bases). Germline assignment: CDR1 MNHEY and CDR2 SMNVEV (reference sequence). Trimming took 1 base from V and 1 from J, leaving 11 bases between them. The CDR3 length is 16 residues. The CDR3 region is CASSLWARDSNQPQHF. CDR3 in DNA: TGTGCCAGCAGTTTATGGGCCAGGGACAGCAATCAGCCCCAGCATTTT.

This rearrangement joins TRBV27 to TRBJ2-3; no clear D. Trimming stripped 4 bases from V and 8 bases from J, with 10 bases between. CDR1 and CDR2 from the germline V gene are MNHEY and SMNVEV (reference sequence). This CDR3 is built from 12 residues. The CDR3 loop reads CASSSSHRTQYF. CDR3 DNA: TGTGCCAGCAGTTCGTCCCACCGTACGCAGTATTTT.

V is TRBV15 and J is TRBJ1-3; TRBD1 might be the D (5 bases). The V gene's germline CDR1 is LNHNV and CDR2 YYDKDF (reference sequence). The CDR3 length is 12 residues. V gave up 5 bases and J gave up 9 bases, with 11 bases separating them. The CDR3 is CATSRQGGTIYF. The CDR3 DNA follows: TGTGCCACCAGCCGTCAGGGAGGCACCATATATTTT.

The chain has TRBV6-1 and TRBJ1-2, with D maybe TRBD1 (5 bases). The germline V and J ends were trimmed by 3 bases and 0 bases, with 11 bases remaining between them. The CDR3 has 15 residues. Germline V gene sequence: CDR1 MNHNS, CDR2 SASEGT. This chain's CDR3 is CASSDSDRANYGYTF. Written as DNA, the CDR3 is TGTGCCAGCAGTGATAGCGACAGAGCTAACTATGGCTACACCTTC.

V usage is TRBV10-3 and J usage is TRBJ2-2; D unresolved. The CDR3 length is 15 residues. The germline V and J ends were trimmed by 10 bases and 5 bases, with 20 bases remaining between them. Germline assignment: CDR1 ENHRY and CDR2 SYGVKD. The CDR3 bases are TGTGCCACCAACAATTACGGGTATGGGACCGGGGAGCTGTTTTTT. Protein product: CATNNYGYGTGELFF.

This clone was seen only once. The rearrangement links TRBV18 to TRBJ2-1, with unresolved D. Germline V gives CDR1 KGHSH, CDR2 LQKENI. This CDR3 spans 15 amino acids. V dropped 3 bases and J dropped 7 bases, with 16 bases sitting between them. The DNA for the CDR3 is TGTGCCAGCTCACCGAAGGTCACGGAAACTAATGAGCAGTTCTTC. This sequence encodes CASSPKVTETNEQFF.

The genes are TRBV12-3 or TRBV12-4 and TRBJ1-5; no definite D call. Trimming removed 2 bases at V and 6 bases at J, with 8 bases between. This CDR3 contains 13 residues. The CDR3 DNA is TGTGCCAGCAGTTTAAAACCTGTTCAGCCCCAGCATTTT. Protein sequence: CASSLKPVQPQHF.